These 27 T cell receptor beta chains share one sample of origin, sequenced in a study of neurological immune-mediated disorders. TCRdb processed the 5' RACE reads anew with MiXCR; each CDR3 protein has one entry. This sample carries fewer than 75,000 distinct CDR3 sequences, 4.5% to 5.5% of them seen once, and the ten largest clones take less than 8%. Sequenced input: PBMCs. The receptors were gathered from a man between 25 and 39 years old with multiple sclerosis.

Ten or more counts support this clonotype. The V and J genes are TRBV5-1 and TRBJ1-1, with a weak D call TRBD1 (6 bases). The V end lost 4 bases, the J end lost 1 base, and 11 bases lay between the germline ends. The length of the CDR3 is 14 residues. CDR1 SGHRS and CDR2 YFSETQ come from the germline V gene. This CDR3 reads CASSGGGGNTEAFF. The CDR3 DNA follows: TGCGCCAGCAGCGGGGGCGGCGGGAACACTGAAGCTTTCTTT.

The rearrangement links TRBV20-1 to TRBJ2-3; 8 bases are shared with TRBD2. Germline V lookup: CDR1 DFQATT, CDR2 SNEGSKA (reference sequence). The trim removed 7 bases at V and 7 bases at J, leaving 7 bases unmatched. The CDR3 loop spans 12 amino acids. CDR3 loop: CSVRRGDNTQYF. The CDR3 nucleotides are TGCAGTGTTCGGCGGGGGGACAATACGCAGTATTTT.

In its sample, this clonotype was seen many times. The chain links TRBV5-1 to TRBJ1-6; D not resolved. V gave up 4 bases and J gave up 7 bases, with 9 bases separating them. Germline CDR1 is SGHRS and CDR2 is YFSETQ. The CDR3 contains 13 residues. The CDR3 loop reads CASSPGWNSPLHF. CDR3 DNA: TGCGCCAGCAGCCCGGGTTGGAATTCACCCCTCCACTTT.

Many counts were recorded for this clonotype. The chain combines TRBV28 with TRBJ1-1, with D perhaps matching TRBD1 (5 bases). The CDR3 length is 17 residues. The germline gives CDR1 MDHEN, CDR2 SYDVKM. V was cut by 4 bases and J by 3 bases, with 21 bases left in between. The CDR3 DNA reads TGTGCCAGCAGTTCCCGGGGAGTGGGGTGGGGGGACACTGAAGCTTTCTTT. Translation gives CASSSRGVGWGDTEAFF.

This clonotype was detected ten times or more. The gene calls are TRBV20-1 and TRBJ1-2; 9 bases map to TRBD1. CDR1 and CDR2 (germline): DFQATT, SNEGSKA (reference sequence). The CDR3 is 13 residues long. V trimming: 3 bases; J trimming: 5 bases; junction bases outside the gene matches: 4. The CDR3 region is CSASMGQGYGYTF. CDR3 nucleotides: TGCAGTGCTAGTATGGGACAGGGTTATGGCTACACCTTC.

Ten or more counts support this clonotype. V usage is TRBV29-1 and J usage is TRBJ1-2; possibly TRBD1 for D (6 bases). Trimming shortened V by 0 bases and J by 8 bases, and 16 bases separated the two germline ends. Germline-derived CDR1 and CDR2 are SQVTM and ANQGSEA. This CDR3 is built from 14 residues. CDR3: CSVEDPGQTGGYTF. CDR3 coding DNA: TGCAGCGTTGAAGATCCCGGACAGACGGGGGGCTACACCTTC. Full variable domain (missing parts from reference TRBV29-1 and TRBJ1-2): SAVISQKPSRDICQRGTSLTIQCQVDSQVTMMFWYRQQPGQSLTLIATANQGSEATYESGFVIDKFPISRPNLTFSTLTVSNMSPEDSSIYLCSVEDPGQTGGYTFGSGTRLTVV.

This chain joins TRBV5-1 and TRBJ2-7; 7 bases are a match to TRBD2. V shed 0 bases and J 2 bases; nucleotides not matched to a gene: 11. This CDR3 has 17 residues. From germline, CDR1 is SGHRS and CDR2 YFSETQ. For the CDR3, the DNA is TGCGCCAGCAGCTTGGGTAGCGGCAGCGGGAAGGCCTACGAGCAGTACTTC. It codes for CASSLGSGSGKAYEQYF.

This clonotype was seen at least ten times. J is TRBJ1-1 and V is TRBV5-1, with TRBD1 matching 9 bases. The CDR3 consists of 15 residues. V shed 5 bases, J shed 5 bases, and the junction held 10 bases outside the gene matches. Germline V gives CDR1 SGHRS, CDR2 YFSETQ. DNA of the CDR3: TGCGCCAGCAGGGTAGGACAGGGGACGGGAACTGAAGCTTTCTTT. Translation gives CASRVGQGTGTEAFF.

This clonotype showed up many times. The rearrangement uses TRBV10-3 and TRBJ2-2; the match to TRBD1 covers 7 bases. Germline loops: CDR1 ENHRY, CDR2 SYGVKD. This CDR3 is built from 17 residues. V lost 4 bases, J lost 4 bases, and 12 bases stayed unmatched. The CDR3 DNA follows: TGTGCCATCAGTGTTCTACCCTCAGGGGGTAGCACCGGGGAGCTGTTTTTT. It specifies CAISVLPSGGSTGELFF.

This clonotype occurred many times. The chain recombines TRBV4-1 with TRBJ2-4; D unclear. The V end lost 4 bases, the J end lost 1 base, and 11 bases lay between the germline ends. Germline CDR1 reads MGHRA; CDR2 reads YSYEKL. The length of the CDR3 is 15 residues. Here the CDR3 reads CASSRLVNAKNIQYF. In DNA form, the CDR3 reads TGCGCCAGCAGCCGCCTAGTGAATGCCAAAAACATTCAGTACTTC.

This clonotype appeared many times. This CDR3 is CASSRGTSGVDTQYF. The CDR3 bases are TGTGCCAGCAGCAGGGGGACTAGCGGGGTAGATACGCAGTATTTT. The V and J genes are TRBV7-2 and TRBJ2-3; TRBD2 aligns across 13 bases. Germline-derived CDR1 and CDR2 are SGHTA and FQGNSA. With 5 bases clipped from V and 5 bases from J, the junction kept 4 bases outside the gene matches. This CDR3 region has 15 residues.

This clonotype was recorded at least ten times. The V and J genes are TRBV5-1 and TRBJ2-1; D unresolved. V lost 0 bases, J lost 5 bases, and 9 bases lay in between. In germline, CDR1 is SGHRS, CDR2 YFSETQ. The CDR3 has 14 amino acids. CDR3 protein: CASSLGGTNNEQFF. The CDR3 region has the DNA TGCGCCAGCAGCTTGGGAGGAACAAACAATGAGCAGTTCTTC.

This clonotype was seen ten or more times. The V and J genes are TRBV29-1 and TRBJ2-7, with D perhaps assigned TRBD1 or TRBD2 (5 bases each). Trimming left V 4 bases short and J 3 bases short, with 13 bases between. CDR1 SQVTM and CDR2 ANQGSEA come from the germline V gene. The CDR3 length is 13 residues. This CDR3 is CSVGGRMLYEQYF. Written as DNA, the CDR3 is TGCAGCGTTGGGGGACGGATGCTCTACGAGCAGTACTTC.

A few counts support this clonotype. The chain links TRBV27 to TRBJ1-4; D remains ambiguous. CDR1 and CDR2 (germline): MNHEY, SMNVEV (reference sequence). Trimming left V 10 bases short and J 6 bases short, with 12 bases between. The CDR3 runs 12 residues. CDR3 protein: CATSDRDEKLFF. In DNA form, the CDR3 reads TGTGCCACCAGCGATCGGGATGAAAAACTGTTTTTT.

This clonotype was detected ten times or more. The V gene is TRBV24-1, the J gene TRBJ2-3; D is unclear. This CDR3 has 13 residues. Germline V gene data show CDR1 as KGHDR and CDR2 as SFDVKD. V lost 6 bases, J lost 6 bases, and 12 bases lay in between. CDR3 sequence (DNA): TGTGCCACCAGTATTAGGGCCGGGGATACGCAGTATTTT. Its protein is CATSIRAGDTQYF.

This chain links TRBV20-1 with TRBJ1-2, with D perhaps TRBD1 (5 bases). CDR1 and CDR2 (germline): DFQATT, SNEGSKA (reference sequence). V lost 2 bases to trimming and J lost 8 bases, with 12 bases between them. This CDR3 contains 12 residues. The CDR3 sequence is CSARLQGEGYTF. CDR3 DNA sequence: TGCAGTGCTAGACTCCAGGGAGAAGGCTACACCTTC.

This clonotype has ten or more counts. The chain is built from TRBV10-3 and TRBJ2-6; 11 bases are shared with TRBD2. V lost 5 bases and J lost 0; bases outside the gene matches: 3. The germline V gene encodes CDR1 ENHRY and CDR2 SYGVKD. This CDR3 contains 17 residues. DNA for the CDR3: TGTGCCATCAGTCGACTAGCGGGAAGCTCTGGGGCCAACGTCCTGACTTTC. The encoded protein is CAISRLAGSSGANVLTF.

This clonotype was picked up many times. This chain connects TRBV5-8 to TRBJ1-2; no clear D gene. Trimming cost V 8 bases and J 2 bases, with 22 bases left between them. Germline V CDR1 and CDR2: SGHTS, YDEGEE. The CDR3 loop spans 16 amino acids. The chain's CDR3 is CASTLFRDRRNYGYTF. The CDR3 DNA follows: TGTGCCAGTACACTCTTTAGGGATCGGCGGAACTATGGCTACACCTTC. Complete variable domain (other parts from reference TRBV5-8 and TRBJ1-2): EAGVTQSPTHLIKTRGQQATLRCSPISGHTSVYWYQQALGLGLQFLLWYDEGEERNRGNFPPRFSGRQFPNYSSELNVNALELEDSALYLCASTLFRDRRNYGYTFGSGTRLTVV.

The chain couples TRBV5-1 to TRBJ2-3; a possible D gene is TRBD2 (6 bases). Trimming cost V 4 bases and J 3 bases, with 12 bases left between them. Germline CDR1 and CDR2: SGHRS and YFSETQ. The CDR3 contains 14 residues. CDR3 DNA: TGCGCCAGCAGCCCCCGGACTAATACAGATACGCAGTATTTT. Protein product: CASSPRTNTDTQYF.

The J gene is TRBJ2-3, the V gene TRBV5-1; 7 bases align to TRBD2. The germline V gene encodes CDR1 SGHRS and CDR2 YFSETQ. This CDR3 is 14 amino acids long. The V gene end was trimmed by 0 bases and the J gene end by 6 bases; junction bases not matched to a gene: 4. CDR3 coding DNA: TGCGCCAGCAGCTTGGAGATCGGGAGGGATACGCAGTATTTT. Its protein product is CASSLEIGRDTQYF.

The chain couples TRBV6-6 to TRBJ1-1; the D gene is possibly TRBD1 (5 bases). V was cut by 10 bases and J by 3 bases, with 21 bases left in between. Germline V CDR1 and CDR2: MNHNY, SVGAGI (reference sequence). This CDR3 has 15 residues. The CDR3 region is CAISLGGVADTEAFF. In nucleotides, the CDR3 is TGTGCCATTTCGCTAGGAGGGGTGGCGGACACTGAAGCTTTCTTT.

This clonotype was counted only a few times. In DNA form, the CDR3 reads TGCGCCAGCAGCCAAGTTGAAGCGGGAGCCCTGGAAGATACGCAGTATTTT. Protein sequence: CASSQVEAGALEDTQYF. The V and J genes are TRBV4-1 and TRBJ2-3; TRBD2 agrees at 8 bases. V shed 1 base, J shed 5 bases, and the junction held 11 bases outside the gene matches. CDR1 and CDR2 (germline): MGHRA, YSYEKL. This CDR3 comprises 17 residues.

This clonotype was recorded many times. This rearrangement joins TRBV10-3 to TRBJ1-1, with TRBD1 matching 10 bases. CDR3 length: 14 amino acids. Germline assignment: CDR1 ENHRY and CDR2 SYGVKD. The trim removed 7 bases at V and 6 bases at J, leaving 8 bases unmatched. The CDR3 loop reads CAIKTGGALPEAFF. In DNA, the CDR3 is TGTGCCATCAAGACAGGGGGCGCGTTACCTGAAGCTTTCTTT.

A few counts support this clonotype. The V and J genes are TRBV19 and TRBJ2-2, with unresolved D. V was clipped by 0 bases and J by 6 bases, with 2 bases between them. The CDR3 runs 12 residues. Germline V CDR1 and CDR2: LNHDA, SQIVND (reference sequence). The CDR3 region has the DNA TGTGCCAGTAGTATAGACCCCGGGGAGCTGTTTTTT. Residues: CASSIDPGELFF.

This clonotype was counted many times. The rearrangement links TRBV20-1 to TRBJ1-1; 9 nucleotides line up with TRBD1. Trimming removed 2 bases from V and 5 bases from J; junction bases left unmatched: 6. CDR1 and CDR2 (germline): DFQATT, SNEGSKA (reference sequence). The CDR3 runs 14 residues. The CDR3 protein is CSARSPTGGTEAFF. CDR3 DNA sequence: TGCAGTGCTAGAAGTCCGACAGGGGGAACTGAAGCTTTCTTT.

This clonotype was observed many times. The V call is TRBV4-1, the J call TRBJ2-1; D possibly corresponds to TRBD2 (6 bases). Germline CDR1 reads MGHRA; CDR2 reads YSYEKL. The length of the CDR3 is 15 residues. V lost 1 base and J 5 bases, leaving 12 bases between the germline ends. In nucleotides, the CDR3 is TGCGCCAGCAGCCAAGGGGAGGAGGACCACAATGAGCAGTTCTTC. This sequence encodes CASSQGEEDHNEQFF.

This clonotype appeared many times. This chain uses TRBV7-2 with TRBJ2-2; D is perhaps TRBD1 (5 bases). CDR3 length: 14 residues. V dropped 6 bases and J dropped 5 bases, with 13 bases sitting between them. The germline V gene has CDR1 SGHTA and CDR2 FQGNSA. The CDR3 reads CASSSSRVTGELFF. CDR3 bases: TGTGCCAGCAGTTCATCCAGGGTAACCGGGGAGCTGTTTTTT.